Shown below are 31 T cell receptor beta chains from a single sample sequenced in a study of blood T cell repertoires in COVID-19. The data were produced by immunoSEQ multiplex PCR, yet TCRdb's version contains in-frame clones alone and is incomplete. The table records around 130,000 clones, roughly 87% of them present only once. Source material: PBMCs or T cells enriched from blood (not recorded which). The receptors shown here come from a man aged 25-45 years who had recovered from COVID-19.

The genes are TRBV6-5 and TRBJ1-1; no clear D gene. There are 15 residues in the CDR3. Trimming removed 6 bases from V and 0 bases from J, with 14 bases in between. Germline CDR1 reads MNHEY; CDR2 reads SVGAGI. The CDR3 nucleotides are TGTGCCAGCAGGACGGGAGGCAGCCTGAACACTGAAGCTTTCTTT. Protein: CASRTGGSLNTEAFF.

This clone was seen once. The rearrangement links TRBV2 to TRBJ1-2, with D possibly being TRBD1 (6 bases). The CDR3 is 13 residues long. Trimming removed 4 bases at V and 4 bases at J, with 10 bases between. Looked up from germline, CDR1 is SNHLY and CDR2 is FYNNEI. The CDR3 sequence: CASSVQGSYGYTF. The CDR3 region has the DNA TGTGCCAGCAGTGTACAGGGCTCCTATGGCTACACCTTC.

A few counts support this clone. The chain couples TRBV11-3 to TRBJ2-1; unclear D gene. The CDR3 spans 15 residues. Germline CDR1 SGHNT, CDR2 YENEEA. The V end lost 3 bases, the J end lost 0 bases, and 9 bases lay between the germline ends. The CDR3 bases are TGTGCCAGCAGCTTGCGACGGAGCTCCTACAATGAGCAGTTCTTC. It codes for CASSLRRSSYNEQFF.

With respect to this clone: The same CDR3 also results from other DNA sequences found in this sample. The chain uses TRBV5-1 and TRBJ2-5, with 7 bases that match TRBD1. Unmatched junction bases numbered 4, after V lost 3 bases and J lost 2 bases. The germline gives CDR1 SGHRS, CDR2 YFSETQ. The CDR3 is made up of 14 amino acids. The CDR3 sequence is CASSSGTVQETQYF. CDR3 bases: TGCGCCAGCAGCTCCGGGACAGTTCAAGAGACCCAGTACTTC.

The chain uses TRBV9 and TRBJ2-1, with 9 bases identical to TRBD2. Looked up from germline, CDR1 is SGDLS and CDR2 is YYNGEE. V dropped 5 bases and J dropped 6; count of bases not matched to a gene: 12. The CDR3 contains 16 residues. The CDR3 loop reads CASSGSGRVLPNEQFF. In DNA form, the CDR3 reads TGTGCCAGCAGTGGTAGCGGGAGAGTTTTGCCCAATGAGCAGTTCTTC.

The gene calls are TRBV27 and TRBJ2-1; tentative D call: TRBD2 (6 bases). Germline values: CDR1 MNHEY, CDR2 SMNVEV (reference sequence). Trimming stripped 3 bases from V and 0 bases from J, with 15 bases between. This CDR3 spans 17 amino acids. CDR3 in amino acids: CASSLVGGATSYNEQFF. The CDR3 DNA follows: TGTGCCAGCAGTTTGGTCGGCGGGGCGACCTCCTACAATGAGCAGTTCTTC.

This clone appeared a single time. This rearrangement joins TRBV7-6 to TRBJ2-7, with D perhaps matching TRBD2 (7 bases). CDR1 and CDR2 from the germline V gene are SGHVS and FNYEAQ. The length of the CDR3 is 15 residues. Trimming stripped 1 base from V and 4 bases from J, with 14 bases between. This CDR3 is CASSLVGGAEYEQYV. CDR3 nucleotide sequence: TGTGCCAGCAGCTTAGTGGGGGGGGCGGAGTACGAGCAGTACGTC.

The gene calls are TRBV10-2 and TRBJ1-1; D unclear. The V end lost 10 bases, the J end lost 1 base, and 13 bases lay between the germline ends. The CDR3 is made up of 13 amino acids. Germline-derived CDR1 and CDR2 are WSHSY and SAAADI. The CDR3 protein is CATREISNTEAFF. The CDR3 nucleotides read TGCGCCACTAGAGAAATTTCGAACACTGAAGCTTTCTTT.

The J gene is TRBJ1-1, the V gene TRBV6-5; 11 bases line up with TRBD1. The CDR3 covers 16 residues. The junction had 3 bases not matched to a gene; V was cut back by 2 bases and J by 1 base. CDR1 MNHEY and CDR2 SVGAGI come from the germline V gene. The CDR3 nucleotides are TGTGCCAGCAGTTACCGGGGACAGGGGGGGAACACTGAAGCTTTCTTT. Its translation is CASSYRGQGGNTEAFF.

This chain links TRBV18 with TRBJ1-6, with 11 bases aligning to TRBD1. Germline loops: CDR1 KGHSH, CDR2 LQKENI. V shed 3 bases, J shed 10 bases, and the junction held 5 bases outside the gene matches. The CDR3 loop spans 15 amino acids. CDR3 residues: CASSPLGQGDSPLHF. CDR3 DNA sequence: TGTGCCAGCTCACCCTTGGGACAGGGGGACTCACCCCTCCACTTT.

The CDR3 is CSVYRGHAFF. The CDR3 DNA reads TGCAGTGTTTACAGGGGCCACGCTTTCTTT. The chain couples TRBV20-1 to TRBJ1-1, with 7 bases identical to TRBD1. The CDR3 extends over 10 amino acids. With V trimmed by 7 bases and J by 11 bases, 7 bases remained unmatched. The germline CDR1 and CDR2 sequences are DFQATT and SNEGSKA (reference sequence).

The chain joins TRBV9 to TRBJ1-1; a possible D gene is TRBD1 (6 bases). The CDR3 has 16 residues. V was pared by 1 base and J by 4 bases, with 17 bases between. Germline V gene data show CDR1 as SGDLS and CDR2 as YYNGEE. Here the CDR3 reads CASSVSGGRVVTEAFF. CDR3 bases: TGTGCCAGCAGCGTATCGGGGGGGCGCGTGGTCACTGAAGCTTTCTTT.

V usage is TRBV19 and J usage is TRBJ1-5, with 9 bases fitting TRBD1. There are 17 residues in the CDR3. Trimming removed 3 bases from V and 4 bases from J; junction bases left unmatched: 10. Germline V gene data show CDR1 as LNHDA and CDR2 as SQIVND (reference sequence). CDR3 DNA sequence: TGTGCCAGTAGTATCATGGGGCTGGGGACAGGGAATCAGCCCCAGCATTTT. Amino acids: CASSIMGLGTGNQPQHF.

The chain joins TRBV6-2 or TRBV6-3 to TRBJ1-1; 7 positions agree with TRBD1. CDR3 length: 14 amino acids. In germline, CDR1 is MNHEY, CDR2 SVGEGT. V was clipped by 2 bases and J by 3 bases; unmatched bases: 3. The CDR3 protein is CASSYAGQYTEAFF. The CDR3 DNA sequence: TGTGCCAGCAGTTACGCGGGACAGTACACTGAAGCTTTCTTT.

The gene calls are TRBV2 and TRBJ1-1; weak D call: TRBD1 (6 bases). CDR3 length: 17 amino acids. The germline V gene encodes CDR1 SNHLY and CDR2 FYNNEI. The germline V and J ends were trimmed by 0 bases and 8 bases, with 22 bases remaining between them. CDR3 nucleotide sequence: TGTGCCAGCAGTGAAGCCATCTACCCGGGACAACAGGAAGAAGCTTTCTTT. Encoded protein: CASSEAIYPGQQEEAFF. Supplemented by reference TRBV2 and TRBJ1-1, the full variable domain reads EPEVTQTPSHQVTQMGQEVILRCVPISNHLYFYWYRQILGQKVEFLVSFYNNEISEKSEIFDDQFSVERPDGSNFTLKIRSTKLEDSAMYFCASSEAIYPGQQEEAFFGQGTRLTVV.

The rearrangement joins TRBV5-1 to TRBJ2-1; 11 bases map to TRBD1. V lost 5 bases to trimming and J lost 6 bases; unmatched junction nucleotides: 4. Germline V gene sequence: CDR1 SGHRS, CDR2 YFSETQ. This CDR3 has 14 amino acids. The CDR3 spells CASRVGTGGNEQFF. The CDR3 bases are TGCGCCAGCAGGGTCGGGACAGGGGGCAATGAGCAGTTCTTC.

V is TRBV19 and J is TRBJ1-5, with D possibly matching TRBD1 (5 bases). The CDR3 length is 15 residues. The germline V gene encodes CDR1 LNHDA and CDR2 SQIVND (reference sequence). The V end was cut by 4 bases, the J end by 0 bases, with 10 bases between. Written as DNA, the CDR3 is TGTGCCAGTAGTACGGGGGGGAGTAGCAATCAGCCCCAGCATTTT. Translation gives CASSTGGSSNQPQHF.

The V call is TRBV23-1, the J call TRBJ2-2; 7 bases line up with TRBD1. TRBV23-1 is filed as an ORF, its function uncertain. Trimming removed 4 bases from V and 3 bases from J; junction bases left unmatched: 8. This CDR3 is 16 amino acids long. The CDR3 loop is CASSRRTGVDTGELFF. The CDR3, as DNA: TGCGCCAGCAGTCGGCGTACAGGGGTAGACACCGGGGAGCTGTTTTTT.

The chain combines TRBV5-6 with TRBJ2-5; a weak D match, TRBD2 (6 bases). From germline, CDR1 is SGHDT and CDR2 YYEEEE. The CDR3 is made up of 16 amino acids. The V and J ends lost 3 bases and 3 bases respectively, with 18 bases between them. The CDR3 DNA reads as TGTGCCAGCAGCTCAAGGAGGGAAGCTTATGAAGAGACCCAGTACTTC. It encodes CASSSRREAYEETQYF.

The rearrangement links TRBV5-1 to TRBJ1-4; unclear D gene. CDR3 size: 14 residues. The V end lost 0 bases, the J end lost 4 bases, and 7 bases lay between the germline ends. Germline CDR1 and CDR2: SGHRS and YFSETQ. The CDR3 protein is CASSLGPVNEKLFF. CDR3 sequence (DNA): TGCGCCAGCAGCTTGGGTCCAGTTAATGAAAAACTGTTTTTT.

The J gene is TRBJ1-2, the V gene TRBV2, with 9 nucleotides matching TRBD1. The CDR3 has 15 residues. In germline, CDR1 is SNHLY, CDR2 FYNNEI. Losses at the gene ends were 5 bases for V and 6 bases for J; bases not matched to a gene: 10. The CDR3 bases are TGTGCCAGCAGTAAGAGGGACAGGGCGCTCGATGGCTACACCTTC. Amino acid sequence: CASSKRDRALDGYTF. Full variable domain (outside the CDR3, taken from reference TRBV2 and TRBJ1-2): EPEVTQTPSHQVTQMGQEVILRCVPISNHLYFYWYRQILGQKVEFLVSFYNNEISEKSEIFDDQFSVERPDGSNFTLKIRSTKLEDSAMYFCASSKRDRALDGYTFGSGTRLTVV.

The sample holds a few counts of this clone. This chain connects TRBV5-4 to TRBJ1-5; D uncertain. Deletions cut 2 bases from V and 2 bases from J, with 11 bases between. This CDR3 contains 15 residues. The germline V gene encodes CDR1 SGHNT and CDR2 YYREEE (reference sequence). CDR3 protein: CASSFTPEGNQPQHF. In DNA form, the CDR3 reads TGTGCCAGCAGCTTTACTCCCGAAGGCAATCAGCCCCAGCATTTT.

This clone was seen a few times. The chain's CDR3 is CASSEQGHNGYTF. CDR3 in DNA: TGTGCCAGCAGTGAACAGGGTCATAATGGCTACACCTTC. The chain carries TRBV6-1 and TRBJ1-2; tentatively, D is TRBD1 (5 bases). Germline CDR1 reads MNHNS; CDR2 reads SASEGT. This CDR3 contains 13 residues. V was clipped by 2 bases and J by 6 bases, with 10 bases between them.

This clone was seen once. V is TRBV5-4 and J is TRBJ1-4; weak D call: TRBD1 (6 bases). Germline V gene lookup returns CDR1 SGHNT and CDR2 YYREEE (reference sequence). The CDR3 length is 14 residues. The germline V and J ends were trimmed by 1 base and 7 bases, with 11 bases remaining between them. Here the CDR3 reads CASSLPGEGEKLFF. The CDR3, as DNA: TGTGCCAGCAGCTTGCCAGGGGAAGGTGAAAAACTGTTTTTT. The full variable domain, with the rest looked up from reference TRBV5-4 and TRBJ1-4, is ETGVTQSPTHLIKTRGQQVTLRCSSQSGHNTVSWYQQALGQGPQFIFQYYREEENGRGNFPPRFSGLQFPNYSSELNVNALELDDSALYLCASSLPGEGEKLFFGSGTQLSVL.

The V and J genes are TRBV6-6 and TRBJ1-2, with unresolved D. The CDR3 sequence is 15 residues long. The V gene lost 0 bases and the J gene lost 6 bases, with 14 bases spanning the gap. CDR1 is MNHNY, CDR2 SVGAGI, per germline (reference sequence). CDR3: CASSYSMSGGDGYTF. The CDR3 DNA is TGTGCCAGCAGTTACTCGATGTCAGGAGGCGATGGCTACACCTTC.

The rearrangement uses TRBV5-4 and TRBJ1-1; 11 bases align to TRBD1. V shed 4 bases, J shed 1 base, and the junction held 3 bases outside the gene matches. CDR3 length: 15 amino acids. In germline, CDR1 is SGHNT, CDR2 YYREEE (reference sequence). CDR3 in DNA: TGTGCCAGCAGCGAAGGGACAGGGGGGAACACTGAAGCTTTCTTT. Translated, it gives CASSEGTGGNTEAFF.

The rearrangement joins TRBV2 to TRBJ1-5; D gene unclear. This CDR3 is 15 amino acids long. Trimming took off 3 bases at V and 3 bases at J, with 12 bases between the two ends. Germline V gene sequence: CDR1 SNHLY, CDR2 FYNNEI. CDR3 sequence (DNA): TGTGCCAGCAGTGACGGGGTTGGTGACAATCAGCCCCAGCATTTT. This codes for CASSDGVGDNQPQHF. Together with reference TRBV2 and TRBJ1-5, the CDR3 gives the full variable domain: EPEVTQTPSHQVTQMGQEVILRCVPISNHLYFYWYRQILGQKVEFLVSFYNNEISEKSEIFDDQFSVERPDGSNFTLKIRSTKLEDSAMYFCASSDGVGDNQPQHFGDGTRLSIL.

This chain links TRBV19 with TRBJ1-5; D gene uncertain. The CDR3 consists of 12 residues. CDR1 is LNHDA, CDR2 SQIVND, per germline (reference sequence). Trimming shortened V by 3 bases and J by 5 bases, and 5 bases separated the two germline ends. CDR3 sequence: CASSMRDQPQHF. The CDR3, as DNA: TGTGCCAGTAGTATGCGGGATCAGCCCCAGCATTTT.

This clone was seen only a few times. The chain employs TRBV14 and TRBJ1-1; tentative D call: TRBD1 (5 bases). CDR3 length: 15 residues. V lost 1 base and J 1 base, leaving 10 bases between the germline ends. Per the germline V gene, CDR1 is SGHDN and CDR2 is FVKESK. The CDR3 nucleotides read TGTGCCAGCAGCCAAGTGGCAGGGTCGAACACTGAAGCTTTCTTT. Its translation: CASSQVAGSNTEAFF.

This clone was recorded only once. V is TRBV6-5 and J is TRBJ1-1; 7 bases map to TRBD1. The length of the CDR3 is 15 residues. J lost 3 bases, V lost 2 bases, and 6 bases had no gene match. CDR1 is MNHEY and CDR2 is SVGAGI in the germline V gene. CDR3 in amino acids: CASSYTTGLHTEAFF. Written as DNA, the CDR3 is TGTGCCAGCAGTTACACGACAGGGCTGCACACTGAAGCTTTCTTT.

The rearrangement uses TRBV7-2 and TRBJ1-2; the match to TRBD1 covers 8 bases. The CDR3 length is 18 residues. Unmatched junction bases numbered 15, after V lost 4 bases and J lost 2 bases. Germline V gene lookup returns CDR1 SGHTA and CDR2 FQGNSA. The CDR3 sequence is CASSYEAGTGLANYGYTF. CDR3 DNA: TGTGCCAGCAGCTACGAGGCCGGGACAGGCCTCGCGAACTATGGCTACACCTTC.